These T cell receptor beta chains were read from a single sample in a study of T cell responses to AZD1222 COVID-19 vaccine. Clones were read by immunoSEQ multiplex PCR, and TCRdb kept only the in-frame ones, dropping some. The sample contains 90,000 to 120,000 clones, around 90% of which appear only once. The sequencing used peripheral blood, collected on day 0 of AZD1222 vaccination. The source is an adult in good health. Both conserved end residues are part of each CDR3. Each record gives: V gene, D gene, J gene, clone size, CDR3 protein, CDR3 DNA. A D gene is named only where the DNA matches it firmly. Clone size is shown for a subset of rows, as once, few, many or a class of expanded clone.

V: TRBV15; D: .; J: TRBJ1-6; size: .; CDR3: CATSAGALQDYNSPLHF; DNA: TGTGCCACCAGCGCCGGAGCCTTGCAGGACTATAATTCACCCCTCCACTTT
V: TRBV11-2; D: .; J: TRBJ1-6; size: .; CDR3: CASSSIRGGSPLHF; DNA: TGTGCCAGCAGCTCGATAAGGGGGGGCTCACCCCTCCACTTT
V: TRBV18; D: TRBD1; J: TRBJ1-6; size: .; CDR3: CASSPPTGDNSPLHF; DNA: TGTGCCAGCTCACCACCGACAGGGGATAATTCACCCCTCCACTTT
V: TRBV5-4; D: TRBD2; J: TRBJ2-5; size: .; CDR3: CASSGSGAQQETQYF; DNA: TGTGCCAGCAGCGGTAGCGGGGCCCAACAAGAGACCCAGTACTTC
V: TRBV27; D: .; J: TRBJ2-7; size: .; CDR3: CASSFRETYEQYF; DNA: TGTGCCAGCAGTTTTCGGGAGACCTACGAGCAGTACTTC
V: TRBV5-1; D: .; J: TRBJ2-3; size: .; CDR3: CASSLAGASTDTQYF; DNA: TGCGCCAGCAGCTTGGCGGGGGCGAGCACAGATACGCAGTATTTT
V: TRBV15; D: .; J: TRBJ2-2; size: few; CDR3: CATGRQSSTGELFF; DNA: TGTGCCACCGGGCGCCAGAGTTCTACCGGGGAGCTGTTTTTT
V: TRBV3-1/TRBV3-2; D: .; J: TRBJ1-5; size: .; CDR3: CASSQRGSNQPQHF; DNA: TGTGCCAGCAGCCAGAGAGGGAGCAATCAGCCCCAGCATTTT
V: TRBV3-1/TRBV3-2; D: .; J: TRBJ2-2; size: .; CDR3: CASSRGHMNTGELFF; DNA: TGTGCCAGCAGCCGGGGACACATGAACACCGGGGAGCTGTTTTTT
V: TRBV19; D: TRBD1; J: TRBJ2-7; size: .; CDR3: CASSLGQVYEQYF; DNA: TGTGCCAGTTCCCTTGGACAGGTCTACGAGCAGTACTTC
V: TRBV6-4; D: TRBD1; J: TRBJ1-2; size: few; CDR3: CASSDDREGAVGGYTF; DNA: TGTGCCAGCAGTGACGACCGTGAGGGGGCGGTCGGTGGCTACACCTTC
V: TRBV12-3/TRBV12-4; D: .; J: TRBJ2-7; size: once; CDR3: CASSSRFYEQYF; DNA: TGTGCCAGCAGTTCACGATTCTACGAGCAGTACTTC
V: TRBV11-2; D: TRBD1; J: TRBJ1-1; size: .; CDR3: CASSLDDRDWTEAFF; DNA: TGTGCCAGCAGCTTAGATGACAGGGATTGGACTGAAGCTTTCTTT
V: TRBV29-1; D: .; J: TRBJ2-2; size: .; CDR3: CSVVVGAGELFF; DNA: TGCAGCGTTGTCGTGGGAGCGGGGGAGCTGTTTTTT
V: TRBV11-2; D: .; J: TRBJ1-6; size: .; CDR3: CASSHPNSPLHF; DNA: TGTGCCAGCAGCCACCCAAATTCACCCCTCCACTTT
V: TRBV3-1/TRBV3-2; D: TRBD2; J: TRBJ2-1; size: .; CDR3: CASSQPGGEYNEQFF; DNA: TGTGCCAGCAGCCAACCCGGGGGGGAGTACAATGAGCAGTTCTTC
V: TRBV7-9; D: .; J: TRBJ1-4; size: few; CDR3: CASSPWVGTEKLFF; DNA: TGTGCCAGCAGCCCCTGGGTAGGGACTGAAAAACTGTTTTTT
V: TRBV28; D: .; J: TRBJ1-6; size: .; CDR3: CASSLPPGGGSPLHF; DNA: TGTGCCAGCAGCTTACCCCCCGGGGGTGGGTCACCCCTCCACTTT
V: TRBV7-2; D: .; J: TRBJ1-3; size: .; CDR3: CASSLVTSGNTIYF; DNA: TGTGCCAGCAGCTTAGTCACCTCTGGAAACACCATATATTTT
V: TRBV20-1; D: .; J: TRBJ2-7; size: few; CDR3: CSARADYEQYF; DNA: TGCAGTGCTAGAGCTGATTACGAGCAGTACTTC
V: TRBV3-1/TRBV3-2; D: TRBD2; J: TRBJ2-3; size: .; CDR3: CASSPRGDLTDTQYF; DNA: TGTGCCAGCAGCCCGCGGGGGGACCTCACAGATACGCAGTATTTT
V: TRBV6-2/TRBV6-3; D: TRBD2; J: TRBJ2-1; size: .; CDR3: CASSYWTSGGASSYNEQFF; DNA: TGTGCCAGCAGTTATTGGACTAGCGGGGGGGCAAGCTCCTACAATGAGCAGTTCTTC
V: TRBV7-6; D: .; J: TRBJ1-1; size: few; CDR3: CASSLGSANTEAFF; DNA: TGTGCCAGCAGCTTAGGATCTGCGAACACTGAAGCTTTCTTT
V: TRBV29-1; D: TRBD1; J: TRBJ1-2; size: .; CDR3: CSVDGRQGANYGYTF; DNA: TGCAGCGTTGACGGACGACAGGGAGCTAACTATGGCTACACCTTC
V: TRBV18; D: .; J: TRBJ2-3; size: .; CDR3: CASSPRRVSTDTQYF; DNA: TGTGCCAGCTCACCCCGAAGGGTATCCACAGATACGCAGTATTTT
V: TRBV5-1; D: TRBD2; J: TRBJ2-3; size: .; CDR3: CASPPKTSGEADTQYF; DNA: TGCGCCAGCCCCCCGAAGACTAGCGGGGAAGCAGATACGCAGTATTTT
V: TRBV30; D: .; J: TRBJ1-4; size: .; CDR3: CACSVSTNEKLFF; DNA: TGTGCCTGTTCAGTGTCAACTAATGAAAAACTGTTTTTT
V: TRBV19; D: .; J: TRBJ1-5; size: .; CDR3: CASTLDALRASNQPQHF; DNA: TGTGCCAGTACTCTGGACGCCCTGAGGGCGAGCAATCAGCCCCAGCATTTT
V: TRBV10-1; D: .; J: TRBJ2-7; size: once; CDR3: CASSEFRAGF; DNA: TGCGCCAGCAGTGAGTTCAGGGCTGGCTTC
V: TRBV10-2; D: .; J: TRBJ1-1; size: .; CDR3: CASSEPARVEAFF; DNA: TGCGCCAGCAGTGAGCCGGCGAGGGTTGAAGCTTTCTTT
V: TRBV5-1; D: .; J: TRBJ2-6; size: .; CDR3: CASSPAGTGANVLTF; DNA: TGCGCCAGCAGTCCCGCGGGAACTGGGGCCAACGTCCTGACTTTC
V: TRBV5-6; D: .; J: TRBJ1-5; size: .; CDR3: CASSLTGLGNQPQHF; DNA: TGTGCCAGCAGCCTCACAGGGTTAGGGAATCAGCCCCAGCATTTT
V: TRBV2; D: .; J: TRBJ1-3; size: .; CDR3: CASSEAANLGNTIYF; DNA: TGTGCCAGCAGTGAGGCGGCGAACCTCGGAAACACCATATATTTT
V: TRBV11-2; D: .; J: TRBJ1-2; size: .; CDR3: CASSLDGGRHGYTF; DNA: TGTGCCAGCAGCTTAGATGGGGGAAGACATGGCTACACCTTC
V: TRBV11-2; D: TRBD1; J: TRBJ2-7; size: .; CDR3: CASSIKPGQGVHEQYF; DNA: TGTGCCAGCAGCATAAAACCGGGACAGGGGGTCCACGAGCAGTACTTC
V: TRBV11-2; D: .; J: TRBJ2-5; size: .; CDR3: CASSLAPGQQETQYF; DNA: TGTGCCAGCAGCTTAGCCCCTGGACAGCAAGAGACCCAGTACTTC
V: TRBV7-9; D: .; J: TRBJ1-2; size: .; CDR3: CASSTDHGTNYGYTF; DNA: TGTGCCAGCAGTACGGACCACGGGACTAACTATGGCTACACCTTC
V: TRBV7-8; D: .; J: TRBJ1-2; size: once; CDR3: CASSLTRVDNYGYTF; DNA: TGTGCCAGCAGCTTAACTAGGGTGGATAACTATGGCTACACCTTC
V: TRBV9; D: TRBD1; J: TRBJ1-1; size: .; CDR3: CASSAWDRGVTEAFF; DNA: TGTGCCAGCAGCGCCTGGGACAGGGGCGTCACTGAAGCTTTCTTT
V: TRBV23-1; D: TRBD1; J: TRBJ1-5; size: .; CDR3: CASSQSGTGDYSNQPQHF; DNA: TGCGCCAGCAGTCAATCCGGGACAGGGGATTATAGCAATCAGCCCCAGCATTTT
V: TRBV7-2; D: TRBD2; J: TRBJ2-7; size: .; CDR3: CASSSLGRGRTYEQYF; DNA: TGTGCCAGCAGCTCCCTAGGGCGGGGGAGAACCTACGAGCAGTACTTC
V: TRBV9; D: TRBD1; J: TRBJ2-7; size: .; CDR3: CASSVGPGQGNHEQYF; DNA: TGTGCCAGCAGCGTAGGCCCGGGACAGGGGAACCACGAGCAGTACTTC
V: TRBV10-3; D: .; J: TRBJ1-4; size: .; CDR3: CAISELGAGKLFF; DNA: TGTGCCATCAGTGAGTTGGGGGCAGGTAAACTGTTTTTT
V: TRBV19; D: TRBD1; J: TRBJ1-2; size: .; CDR3: CASSLRTGRIDYGYTF; DNA: TGTGCCAGTAGTTTAAGGACAGGGCGAATTGACTATGGCTACACCTTC
V: TRBV25-1; D: TRBD1; J: TRBJ1-2; size: .; CDR3: CASSESGGNKNYGYTF; DNA: TGTGCCAGCAGTGAATCAGGGGGCAATAAAAACTATGGCTACACCTTC
V: TRBV29-1; D: .; J: TRBJ2-5; size: .; CDR3: CSAQDDQETQYF; DNA: TGCAGCGCCCAGGACGACCAAGAGACCCAGTACTTC
V: TRBV6-5; D: .; J: TRBJ2-1; size: .; CDR3: CASSPGVGGHNEQFF; DNA: TGTGCCAGCAGTCCCGGGGTAGGAGGACACAATGAGCAGTTCTTC
V: TRBV12-3/TRBV12-4; D: .; J: TRBJ1-1; size: few; CDR3: CASSFPPRVEAFF; DNA: TGTGCCAGCAGTTTCCCCCCCAGGGTCGAGGCTTTCTTT
V: TRBV30; D: .; J: TRBJ1-1; size: .; CDR3: CAWRGLSTEAFF; DNA: TGTGCCTGGAGAGGCTTATCTACTGAAGCTTTCTTT
V: TRBV6-6; D: .; J: TRBJ1-2; size: .; CDR3: CASSPPGNYGYTF; DNA: TGTGCCAGCAGTCCCCCTGGTAACTATGGCTACACCTTC
V: TRBV5-1; D: .; J: TRBJ1-6; size: few; CDR3: CASSGGQYNSPLHF; DNA: TGCGCCAGCAGTGGGGGGCAGTATAATTCACCCCTCCACTTT
V: TRBV24-1; D: .; J: TRBJ1-2; size: many; CDR3: CATSGGGKRYGYTF; DNA: TGTGCCACGTCTGGGGGCGGGAAGAGGTATGGCTACACCTTC
V: TRBV12-3/TRBV12-4; D: .; J: TRBJ1-5; size: .; CDR3: CASRPGEGQPQHF; DNA: TGTGCCAGCAGGCCCGGGGAGGGTCAGCCCCAGCATTTT
V: TRBV7-2; D: TRBD1; J: TRBJ2-7; size: few; CDR3: CASSSGGQRGEYEQYF; DNA: TGTGCCAGCAGCTCAGGGGGACAGAGGGGAGAATACGAGCAGTACTTC
V: TRBV7-2; D: TRBD2; J: TRBJ2-1; size: .; CDR3: CASSLAMGLNNEQFF; DNA: TGTGCCAGCAGCTTAGCGATGGGACTAAACAATGAGCAGTTCTTC
V: TRBV19; D: .; J: TRBJ2-1; size: .; CDR3: CASSGVNEQFF; DNA: TGTGCCAGTAGCGGAGTCAATGAGCAGTTCTTC
V: TRBV5-1; D: .; J: TRBJ2-7; size: .; CDR3: CASSPFSTGVTEQYF; DNA: TGCGCCAGCAGCCCCTTCAGTACGGGGGTAACCGAGCAGTACTTC
V: TRBV5-4; D: .; J: TRBJ1-1; size: .; CDR3: CASSLRLGEAFEAFF; DNA: TGTGCCAGCAGCTTGAGGTTGGGGGAGGCTTTTGAAGCTTTCTTT
V: TRBV25-1; D: .; J: TRBJ1-3; size: .; CDR3: CASSEDASGVTIYF; DNA: TGTGCCAGCAGTGAAGATGCATCGGGGGTCACCATATATTTT
V: TRBV9; D: .; J: TRBJ2-3; size: .; CDR3: CASSVDWSDTQYF; DNA: TGTGCCAGCAGCGTAGATTGGTCAGATACGCAGTATTTT